These 26 T cell receptor beta chains originate from one sample sequenced in a study of blood T cell repertoires in COVID-19. Assay: immunoSEQ multiplex PCR; the TCRdb copy retains only in-frame clones and omits some. The table shows 110,000 to 150,000 clones, with 84% occurring only once. Sequenced input: peripheral blood. The origin of the receptors is a human donor in a cohort sampled during active COVID-19.

The chain couples TRBV15 to TRBJ1-5, with 11 bases lining up with TRBD1. This CDR3 comprises 15 residues. Germline assignment: CDR1 LNHNV and CDR2 YYDKDF (reference sequence). Losses at the gene ends were 8 bases for V and 1 base for J; bases not matched to a gene: 4. CDR3 protein: CATVRDRGSNQPQHF. Written as DNA, the CDR3 is TGTGCCACCGTAAGGGACAGGGGGAGCAATCAGCCCCAGCATTTT.

This chain joins TRBV7-2 and TRBJ2-3, with 7 positions matching TRBD2. Germline V gene data show CDR1 as SGHTA and CDR2 as FQGNSA. V was pared by 5 bases and J by 13 bases, with 15 bases of the junction left unmatched. This CDR3 region has 14 residues. In DNA, the CDR3 is TGTGCCAGCAGCCCGAGCGGGGCCTTAGGGTTGGAGTATTTT. This sequence encodes CASSPSGALGLEYF.

The chain joins TRBV3-1 (or the pseudogene TRBV3-2) to TRBJ2-5; 10 bases align to TRBD2. After removal of 1 base from V and 5 bases from J, the junction contained 4 bases not matched to a gene. This CDR3 has 15 amino acids. The germline V gene encodes CDR1 LGHDT and CDR2 YNNKEL (reference sequence). In nucleotides, the CDR3 is TGTGCCAGCAGCCAAGGACTAGCGGGTGGGGAGACCCAGTACTTC. As protein: CASSQGLAGGETQYF.

The chain recombines TRBV11-2 with TRBJ2-7, with D possibly being TRBD1 (5 bases). Looked up from germline, CDR1 is SGHAT and CDR2 is FQNNGV. With 3 bases removed from V and 2 bases from J, the gap between germline ends came to 11 bases. The CDR3 length is 14 residues. For the CDR3, the DNA is TGTGCCAGCAGCTTTGCAGGGTGGGCCTACGAGCAGTACTTC. It translates to CASSFAGWAYEQYF.

The chain combines TRBV21-1 with TRBJ1-4; TRBD1 is taken as the D call from the table, unchecked against the DNA. TRBV21-1 is flagged as a pseudogene. This CDR3 comprises 13 residues. The CDR3 sequence is CAGDSRRGEKLFF. The DNA of the CDR3 is TGTGCCGGTGACTCGCGCAGGGGGGAAAAACTGTTTTTT.

Turning to this clone: The sample carries other DNA sequences with the same CDR3. The rearrangement links TRBV5-1 to TRBJ1-4; TRBD1 matches at 9 bases. CDR1 and CDR2 from the germline V gene are SGHRS and YFSETQ. The CDR3 is 14 amino acids. The J segment lost 8 bases and the V segment lost 4 bases, leaving 6 bases of the junction unmatched. This CDR3 is CASSLDRGREKLFF. For the CDR3, the DNA is TGCGCCAGCAGCCTGGACAGGGGAAGGGAAAAACTGTTTTTT. The full variable domain, its missing parts supplied by reference TRBV5-1 and TRBJ1-4, is KAGVTQTPRYLIKTRGQQVTLSCSPISGHRSVSWYQQTPGQGLQFLFEYFSETQRNKGNFPGRFSGRQFSNSRSEMNVSTLELGDSALYLCASSLDRGREKLFFGSGTQLSVL.

The chain uses TRBV28 and TRBJ1-5; no reliable D call. V dropped 9 bases and J dropped 8 bases, with 14 bases sitting between them. The CDR3 spans 12 residues. Germline V CDR1 and CDR2: MDHEN, SYDVKM. CDR3 loop: CASSTVQKPQHF. In DNA, the CDR3 is TGTGCCAGTTCAACAGTCCAGAAGCCCCAGCATTTT.

J is TRBJ1-5 and V is TRBV21-1; TRBD1 is the table's D call, not checked against the DNA. TRBV21-1 is assigned pseudogene status. The CDR3 covers 16 residues. The CDR3 region has the DNA TGTGCCAGCAATAGACACCCCAAGGGGAGCAATCAGCCCCAGCATTTT. As protein: CASNRHPKGSNQPQHF.

The V and J genes are TRBV7-2 and TRBJ1-2; TRBD1 agrees at 8 bases. The CDR3 spans 15 residues. Germline lookup yields CDR1 SGHTA and CDR2 FQGNSA. Losses at the gene ends were 1 base for V and 8 bases for J; bases not matched to a gene: 9. The CDR3 bases are TGTGCCAGCAGCTTAGGTCCGACAGGGGTCGGCGGCTACACCTTC. It yields the protein CASSLGPTGVGGYTF. Full variable domain (rest looked up from reference TRBV7-2 and TRBJ1-2): GAGVSQSPSNKVTEKGKDVELRCDPISGHTALYWYRQSLGQGLEFLIYFQGNSAPDKSGLPSDRFSAERTGGSVSTLTIQRTQQEDSAVYLCASSLGPTGVGGYTFGSGTRLTVV.

For this clone: The CDR3 end shows no conserved phenylalanine or tryptophan, and so a read error is likely. The DNA is left out, because the CDR3 cannot be placed on it with certainty; the CDR3 is given as TCRdb lists it. V and J are TRBV7-3 and TRBJ2-7; the D call of TRBD1 is as the table states it, not checked on the DNA. Germline CDR1 is SGHTA and CDR2 is FQGTGA. The CDR3 has 9 amino acids, counting both end residues. Here the CDR3 reads CASRRRDRI.

V usage is TRBV10-3 and J usage is TRBJ1-1; a possible D gene is TRBD1 (5 bases). CDR3 length: 21 amino acids. Trimming removed 6 bases from V and 0 bases from J, with 32 bases in between. The germline CDR1 and CDR2 sequences are ENHRY and SYGVKD. This CDR3 is CAISQRSGKLTGLHVNTEAFF. DNA for the CDR3: TGTGCCATCAGCCAAAGGTCAGGGAAACTAACCGGGCTGCATGTGAACACTGAAGCTTTCTTT.

The J gene is TRBJ2-1, the V gene TRBV9; 9 bases fit TRBD2. The germline V gene encodes CDR1 SGDLS and CDR2 YYNGEE. With 0 bases clipped from V and 9 bases from J, the junction kept 7 bases outside the gene matches. The CDR3 length is 15 residues. The CDR3 spells CASSVDSGRVFEQFF. The CDR3 coding sequence is TGTGCCAGCAGCGTAGATAGCGGGAGAGTTTTTGAGCAGTTCTTC.

The chain couples TRBV7-2 to TRBJ2-1; tentatively, D is TRBD2 (5 bases). Trimming took off 0 bases at V and 1 base at J, with 7 bases between the two ends. There are 15 residues in the CDR3. CDR1 and CDR2 (germline): SGHTA, FQGNSA. The CDR3 protein is CASSLARGSYNEQFF. CDR3 nucleotide sequence: TGTGCCAGCAGCTTAGCTCGGGGTTCCTACAATGAGCAGTTCTTC. The variable domain in full, with the rest retrieved from reference TRBV7-2 and TRBJ2-1, is GAGVSQSPSNKVTEKGKDVELRCDPISGHTALYWYRQSLGQGLEFLIYFQGNSAPDKSGLPSDRFSAERTGGSVSTLTIQRTQQEDSAVYLCASSLARGSYNEQFFGPGTRLTVL.

This clone came up once. This chain uses TRBV19 with TRBJ1-4, with D perhaps TRBD1 (6 bases). CDR3 size: 16 residues. Trimming removed 5 bases at V and 0 bases at J, with 13 bases between. Germline lookup yields CDR1 LNHDA and CDR2 SQIVND (reference sequence). As DNA, the CDR3 is TGTGCCAGTAGTCACCTACAGGGTACAACTAATGAAAAACTGTTTTTT. Residues: CASSHLQGTTNEKLFF.

This chain links TRBV7-2 with TRBJ1-1; D is unclear. The CDR3 is 13 residues long. Trimming stripped 4 bases from V and 4 bases from J, with 10 bases between. The germline V gene has CDR1 SGHTA and CDR2 FQGNSA. In nucleotides, the CDR3 is TGTGCCAGCAGCTATTCCGAGCGCACTGAAGCTTTCTTT. Its protein product is CASSYSERTEAFF.

J is TRBJ1-4 and V is TRBV6-6; D gene ambiguous. V was trimmed by 6 bases and J by 6 bases, leaving 8 bases between them. Germline V gives CDR1 MNHNY, CDR2 SVGAGI (reference sequence). The CDR3 has 12 amino acids. The CDR3 loop is CASSYPYEKLFF. Here the CDR3 DNA reads TGTGCCAGCAGCTATCCCTATGAAAAACTGTTTTTT.

The J gene is TRBJ1-2, the V gene TRBV21-1; the table's D gene call, TRBD1, was not cross checked with the DNA. TRBV21-1 has pseudogene status. The CDR3 consists of 23 residues. CDR3 residues: CASSPTEDRPSPSNYGYVYGYTF. CDR3 nucleotide sequence: TGTGCCAGCAGCCCCACGGAGGACAGGCCATCCCCCTCTAACTATGGCTACGTATATGGCTACACCTTC.

J is TRBJ1-1 and V is TRBV5-1; TRBD1 might be the D (6 bases). CDR1 is SGHRS and CDR2 is YFSETQ in the germline V gene. Trimming left V 0 bases short and J 3 bases short, with 12 bases between. The CDR3 is 15 amino acids. The CDR3 loop is CASSLVGTSHTEAFF. The CDR3 DNA follows: TGCGCCAGCAGCTTGGTAGGGACATCTCACACTGAAGCTTTCTTT. The full variable domain, in which reference TRBV5-1 and TRBJ1-1 provide the parts outside the CDR3, is KAGVTQTPRYLIKTRGQQVTLSCSPISGHRSVSWYQQTPGQGLQFLFEYFSETQRNKGNFPGRFSGRQFSNSRSEMNVSTLELGDSALYLCASSLVGTSHTEAFFGQGTRLTVV.

V is TRBV11-2 and J is TRBJ1-1; 11 positions match TRBD1. The trim removed 5 bases at V and 2 bases at J, leaving 4 bases unmatched. The CDR3 consists of 15 residues. Germline V gene sequence: CDR1 SGHAT, CDR2 FQNNGV. DNA for the CDR3: TGTGCCAGCAGCCCTGGGACAGGGGGAAACACTGAAGCTTTCTTT. Its translation is CASSPGTGGNTEAFF.

This clone showed up just once. The CDR3: CASSQDSIGGYTF. DNA for the CDR3: TGTGCCAGCAGTCAGGACAGTATCGGTGGCTACACCTTC. The rearrangement joins TRBV6-5 to TRBJ1-2, with a possible D match to TRBD1 (6 bases). Germline assignment: CDR1 MNHEY and CDR2 SVGAGI. Trimming removed 5 bases from V and 7 bases from J, with 14 bases in between. This CDR3 is built from 13 residues.

This chain uses TRBV5-4 with TRBJ2-3, with a weak D call TRBD1 (6 bases). The CDR3 has 17 amino acids. The germline gives CDR1 SGHNT, CDR2 YYREEE (reference sequence). Trimming cost V 1 base and J 3 bases, with 18 bases left between them. CDR3 region: CASSLRGSRPTTDTQYF. The CDR3 DNA follows: TGTGCCAGCAGCTTGAGGGGGAGTCGACCCACAACAGATACGCAGTATTTT.

The chain links TRBV4-2 to TRBJ1-6; TRBD1 aligns across 10 bases. This CDR3 spans 17 amino acids. J gave up 5 bases and V 2 bases, and 6 bases lay outside the gene matches. The germline gives CDR1 LGHNA, CDR2 YNFKEQ. CDR3 in DNA: TGTGCCAGCAGCCAACGACAGGGGGCTGGGGATAATTCACCCCTCCACTTT. Amino acid sequence: CASSQRQGAGDNSPLHF.

The chain combines TRBV9 with TRBJ1-6; 9 nucleotides align to TRBD1. The CDR3 spans 14 residues. V gave up 4 bases and J gave up 10 bases; unmatched junction bases: 6. Germline V gene lookup returns CDR1 SGDLS and CDR2 YYNGEE. The CDR3 DNA reads as TGTGCCAGCAGCTTAGGGACAGGGAGGTCACCCCTCCACTTT. As protein: CASSLGTGRSPLHF.

The chain combines TRBV4-2 with TRBJ1-2; 8 bases fit TRBD1. Germline assignment: CDR1 LGHNA and CDR2 YNFKEQ. With V trimmed by 3 bases and J by 3 bases, 6 bases remained unmatched. The length of the CDR3 is 15 residues. The DNA for the CDR3 is TGTGCCAGCAGCCACGTACAGGGGGAGGACTATGGCTACACCTTC. Its translation is CASSHVQGEDYGYTF.

CDR3 region: CASSLAETSGGFQETQYF. CDR3 in DNA: TGTGCCAGCAGCTTAGCCGAGACTAGCGGGGGGTTCCAAGAGACCCAGTACTTC. V gene TRBV7-9 combines with J gene TRBJ2-5, with TRBD2 matching 13 bases. The CDR3 totals 18 residues. Germline lookup yields CDR1 SEHNR and CDR2 FQNEAQ (reference sequence). Losses at the gene ends were 0 bases for V and 1 base for J; bases not matched to a gene: 5. Full variable domain (remainder filled in from reference TRBV7-9 and TRBJ2-5): DTGVSQNPRHKITKRGQNVTFRCDPISEHNRLYWYRQTLGQGPEFLTYFQNEAQLEKSRLLSDRFSAERPKGSFSTLEIQRTEQGDSAMYLCASSLAETSGGFQETQYFGPGTRLLVL.

The chain carries TRBV19 and TRBJ1-4, with a weak D call TRBD1 (6 bases). Per the germline V gene, CDR1 is LNHDA and CDR2 is SQIVND (reference sequence). The length of the CDR3 is 14 residues. V lost 9 bases to trimming and J lost 2 bases, with 13 bases between them. The CDR3 nucleotides are TGTGCCAGCCGGCCGCAGGGGACTAATGAAAAACTGTTTTTT. It is translated as CASRPQGTNEKLFF.